A selection of T cell receptor beta chains follows, all from one sample in a study of graft-versus-host responses after intestinal transplantation. Libraries were prepared by immunoSEQ multiplex PCR; TCRdb keeps only in-frame clonotypes and omits some of them. The sample has roughly 17,000 clones, 65% to 90% seen once. The input for sequencing was ileum tissue, taken 17 days after transplant. All receptors come from a human patient who received an intestinal transplant, so some T cells may come from the graft donor. Both conserved end residues are part of each CDR3. A D gene is named only where the DNA matches it firmly. Clone sizes are given selectively: once, few, many, or a class where the clone is expanded.

>once|-|TRBJ2-7|TRBV10-3
TGTGCCATCAGTGCCCGGGGAGCGGGCGAGCAGTACTTC
CAISARGAGEQYF
>-|TRBD2|TRBJ2-1|TRBV4-2
TGTGCCAGCAGCCCTCGGGAGGGTATATGGAATGAGCAGTTCTTC
CASSPREGIWNEQFF
>-|-|TRBJ2-5|TRBV14
TGTGCCAGCAGCCAGTCCCTCACCGGGAGAGAGACCCAGTACTTC
CASSQSLTGRETQYF
>-|-|TRBJ2-5|TRBV13
TGTGCCAGCAGCTTAGGTAGGGTAGGAGAAGAGACCCAGTACTTC
CASSLGRVGEETQYF
>-|-|TRBJ2-4|TRBV4-1
TGCGCCAGCAGCCCTGGAACAGAACCTAGCCAAAACATTCAGTACTTC
CASSPGTEPSQNIQYF
>-|-|TRBJ1-1|TRBV5-1
TGCGCCAGCAGCAGCCTTTTGGGGGGGGTGGGCACTGAAGCTTTCTTT
CASSSLLGGVGTEAFF
>-|-|TRBJ1-2|TRBV5-4
TGTGCCAGCAGCTTGGCGGGGAACTATGGCTACACCTTC
CASSLAGNYGYTF
>-|-|TRBJ2-7|TRBV6-6
TGTGCCAGCAGTTCCACAGGGACTTATATCTCCTACGAGCAGTACTTC
CASSSTGTYISYEQYF
>-|-|TRBJ1-1|TRBV7-9
TGTGCCAGCAGCTTGGGGTGGGGATGGCAAGCTTTCTTT
CASSLGWGWQAFF
>-|TRBD1|TRBJ2-3|TRBV28
TGTGCCAGCAGCTCCCCGGGACAGGGGGCAGATACGCAGTATTTT
CASSSPGQGADTQYF
>-|-|TRBJ2-7|TRBV27
TGTGCCAGCAGTTTATTTGGCGGGAATCTAATCTACGAGCAGTACTTC
CASSLFGGNLIYEQYF
>-|TRBD1|TRBJ2-1|TRBV7-6
TGTGCCAGCAGCTTAGCGGGACAGCAAATCAATGAGCAGTTCTTC
CASSLAGQQINEQFF